These 27 T cell receptor beta chains were all obtained from the same sample, sequenced in a study of metastatic and nonmetastatic thyroid tumors. No treatment had been given to any patient before thyroid surgery. TCRdb used MiXCR to call clones anew from the PCR reads. The data contain about 15,000 clones, under 30% of them singletons. Sequenced sample: tumor tissue. The receptors originated from a female donor with papillary thyroid cancer or a benign thyroid nodule (not recorded which). Some clones in this sample may be carry-over from other donors' samples.

CDR3 amino acids: CASSLEQGWGYTF. The CDR3 DNA follows: TGCGCCAGCAGCTTGGAACAGGGGTGGGGCTACACCTTC. This chain connects TRBV5-1 to TRBJ1-2; 7 bases agree with TRBD1. With 0 bases clipped from V and 8 bases from J, the junction kept 4 bases outside the gene matches. This CDR3 is 13 amino acids long. The germline V gene has CDR1 SGHRS and CDR2 YFSETQ.

At least ten counts were recorded for this clone. The chain joins TRBV11-2 to TRBJ2-1, with D tentatively TRBD1 or TRBD2 (6 bases each). The ends were cut back, 8 bases at V and 2 bases at J, with 10 bases in the middle. Germline values: CDR1 SGHAT, CDR2 FQNNGV. The CDR3 extends over 13 amino acids. For the CDR3, the DNA is TGTGCCAGCGGGGGGCCGACCTACAATGAGCAGTTCTTC. This translates into CASGGPTYNEQFF. Supplemented by reference TRBV11-2 and TRBJ2-1, the full variable domain reads EAGVAQSPRYKIIEKRQSVAFWCNPISGHATLYWYQQILGQGPKLLIQFQNNGVVDDSQLPKDRFSAERLKGVDSTLKIQPAKLEDSAVYLCASGGPTYNEQFFGPGTRLTVL.

This clone has ten or more counts. The CDR3 reads CASSEAPGPPYNEQFF. The DNA of the CDR3 is TGTGCCAGCAGTGAAGCGCCGGGACCCCCATACAATGAGCAGTTCTTC. V is TRBV6-1 and J is TRBJ2-1, with D perhaps TRBD1 or TRBD2 (5 bases each). Trimming shortened V by 0 bases and J by 4 bases, and 13 bases separated the two germline ends. CDR3 length equals 16 residues. Germline V gives CDR1 MNHNS, CDR2 SASEGT.

As concerns this clone: A much larger clone differs from this one at a single base, so this may be a read error. The chain combines TRBV7-7 with TRBJ2-7; TRBD1 is a possible D gene (6 bases). Germline CDR1 and CDR2: SSHAT and FNYEAQ (reference sequence). CDR3 length equals 15 residues. The CDR3 spells CASSLVPGQPYEQYF. In nucleotides, the CDR3 is TGTGCTAGCAGCTTAGTCCCCGGACAGCCGTACGAGCAGTACTTC. The full variable domain, in which reference TRBV7-7 and TRBJ2-7 provide the parts outside the CDR3, is GAGVSQSPRYKVTKRGQDVTLRCDPISSHATLYWYQQALGQGPEFLTYFNYEAQPDKSGLPSDRFSAERPEGSISTLTIQRTEQRDSAMYRCASSLVPGQPYEQYFGPGTRLTVT.

This rearrangement joins TRBV20-1 to TRBJ2-3; tentatively, D is TRBD2 (6 bases). Germline V gene data show CDR1 as DFQATT and CDR2 as SNEGSKA (reference sequence). V gave up 4 bases and J gave up 4 bases, with 12 bases separating them. This CDR3 is built from 13 residues. CDR3 bases: TGCAGTGCTATATACCGACTAGCAGATACGCAGTATTTT. This sequence encodes CSAIYRLADTQYF.

There are many counts of this clone. A much larger clone differs by one base, so this may be a read error. The chain joins TRBV5-1 to TRBJ1-2; 8 nucleotides line up with TRBD1. Germline V lookup: CDR1 SGHRS, CDR2 YFSETQ. The CDR3 runs 16 residues. DNA for the CDR3: TGCGCCAGCAGCTTGGCCCAGGGACAGGTTAACTATGGCTACGCCTTC. Translated, it gives CASSLAQGQVNYGYAF.

This clone has a handful of counts. A much larger clone lies one base from this, so it may be a read error. J is TRBJ2-6 and V is TRBV27; D possibly uses TRBD1 or TRBD2 (6 bases each). The germline V gene has CDR1 MNHEY and CDR2 SMNVEV (reference sequence). The germline V and J ends were trimmed by 1 base and 0 bases, with 10 bases remaining between them. CDR3 size: 17 residues. The CDR3 is CASSLYGGHSGANVLTF. CDR3 coding DNA: TGTGCCAGCAGTTTATATGGGGGGCACTCTGGGGCCAACGTCCTGACTTTC. Looking up the rest from reference TRBV27 and TRBJ2-6 gives the full variable domain: EAQVTQNPRYLITVTGKKLTVTCSQNMNHEYMSWYRQDPGLGLRQIYYSMNVEVTDKGDVPEGYKVSRKEKRNFPLILESPSPNQTSLYFCASSLYGGHSGANVLTFGAGSRLTVL.

J is TRBJ2-7 and V is TRBV7-8; 8 positions match TRBD1. The CDR3 length is 15 residues. CDR1 and CDR2 (germline): SGHVS, FQNEAQ. Losses at the gene ends were 6 bases for V and 5 bases for J; bases not matched to a gene: 12. The CDR3 region has the DNA TGTGCCAGCAGATCCCCCGGACAGGGTGCTGACGAGCAGTACTTC. This codes for CASRSPGQGADEQYF.

This clone was detected ten times or more. The rearrangement joins TRBV13 to TRBJ2-5, with D unclear. Trimming took 6 bases from V and 2 from J, leaving 10 bases between them. This CDR3 contains 13 residues. The germline V gene has CDR1 PRHDT and CDR2 FYEKMQ (reference sequence). The CDR3 coding sequence is TGTGCCAGCAGAGTTAACAATCAAGAGACCCAGTACTTC. It encodes CASRVNNQETQYF.

This clone was found many times. Other nucleotide sequences in the sample specify the same CDR3. This rearrangement joins TRBV12-3 or TRBV12-4 to TRBJ2-7, with a tentative D call TRBD2 (6 bases). V lost 5 bases and J 6 bases, leaving 14 bases between the germline ends. CDR3 length: 13 residues. Here the CDR3 reads CASSRGGEVEQYF. The CDR3 nucleotides are TGTGCCAGCAGTCGGGGAGGCGAAGTCGAGCAGTACTTC.

This clone has just a few counts. An end of the junction differs from the germline gene, which may be a read error. The chain uses TRBV19 and TRBJ2-7; D uncertain. This CDR3 has 14 residues. Germline lookup yields CDR1 LNHDA and CDR2 SQIVND (reference sequence). The CDR3 loop is CASSMGVSTYQQYF. DNA of the CDR3: TGTGCCAGTAGTATGGGTGTATCTACCTACCAGCAGTACTTC. Supplemented by reference TRBV19 and TRBJ2-7, the full variable domain reads DGGITQSPKYLFRKEGQNVTLSCEQNLNHDAMYWYRQDPGQGLRLIYYSQIVNDFQKGDIAEGYSVSREKKESFPLTVTSAQKNPTAFYLCASSMGVSTYQQYFGPGTRLTVT.

This clone showed up just a few times. V is TRBV6-5 and J is TRBJ2-7, with D possibly TRBD2 on 5 matching bases. Germline CDR1 is MNHEY and CDR2 is SVGAGI. With 2 bases removed from V and 5 bases from J, the gap between germline ends came to 13 bases. The CDR3 consists of 14 residues. The CDR3: CASSYREWSDEQYF. The DNA for the CDR3 is TGTGCCAGCAGTTACCGGGAATGGAGTGACGAGCAGTACTTC.

The V and J genes are TRBV7-3 and TRBJ2-7; TRBD1 might be the D (6 bases). CDR3 length: 15 amino acids. Trimming left V 3 bases short and J 0 bases short, with 12 bases between. Looked up from germline, CDR1 is SGHTA and CDR2 is FQGTGA. This CDR3 is CASSFPDSPSYEQYF. As DNA, the CDR3 is TGTGCCAGCAGCTTTCCGGACAGCCCCTCCTACGAGCAGTACTTC.

This clone was recorded at least ten times. A much larger clone differs from this one at a single base, so this may be a read error. This specimen includes other DNA sequences encoding the same CDR3. The chain carries TRBV19 and TRBJ1-1, with D uncertain. This CDR3 is 15 amino acids long. Per germline, CDR1 LNHDA and CDR2 SQIVND (reference sequence). Trimming removed 0 bases at V and 0 bases at J, with 8 bases between. CDR3: CASSIDVGVNTEAFF. The CDR3 DNA reads as TGTGCCAGTAGTATAGATGTCGGTGTGAACACTGAAGCTTTCTTT.

This clone was detected ten times or more. The chain joins TRBV7-3 to TRBJ2-1, with a tentative D call TRBD1 (5 bases). This CDR3 region has 14 residues. Germline-derived CDR1 and CDR2 are SGHTA and FQGTGA. Trimming stripped 1 base from V and 3 bases from J, with 7 bases between. DNA of the CDR3: TGTGCCAGCAGCTTAAGCAGGGACTACAATGAGCAGTTCTTC. Its protein is CASSLSRDYNEQFF.

The rearrangement links TRBV5-1 to TRBJ2-7; D is perhaps TRBD2 (6 bases). The CDR3 sequence is 15 residues long. The germline V gene has CDR1 SGHRS and CDR2 YFSETQ. Deletions cut 4 bases from V and 5 bases from J, with 19 bases between. The CDR3 is CASSLDGGDRHEQYF. The CDR3 bases are TGCGCCAGCAGCCTGGATGGAGGGGATCGCCACGAGCAGTACTTC.

Comments on this clone: This CDR3 fails to terminate in the conserved phenylalanine or tryptophan, so it likely reflects a read error. Because the CDR3's place on the DNA is in doubt, the DNA is left out and the CDR3 is given as listed by TCRdb. The rearrangement joins TRBV25-1 to TRBJ2-7; the D call TRBD1 from the table was never checked on the DNA. From its first to its last residue, the CDR3 has 13 amino acids. Germline CDR1 and CDR2: MGHDK and SYGVNS. The CDR3 sequence is CASSAPGPREKYL.

This clone came up many times. V is TRBV7-9 and J is TRBJ2-7; D is unresolved. This CDR3 contains 13 residues. V gave up 0 bases and J gave up 4 bases, with 7 bases separating them. Germline V lookup: CDR1 SEHNR, CDR2 FQNEAQ (reference sequence). CDR3 coding DNA: TGTGCCAGCAGCTTAGCCTTGAGTTACGAGCAGTACTTC. Its translation: CASSLALSYEQYF.

This clone was seen ten or more times. The chain recombines TRBV24-1 with TRBJ2-5; D ambiguous. Germline CDR1 KGHDR, CDR2 SFDVKD. Trimming took 6 bases from V and 4 from J, leaving 5 bases between them. CDR3 length: 11 residues. This chain's CDR3 is CATSNGETQYF. CDR3 DNA: TGTGCCACCAGTAATGGAGAGACCCAGTACTTC.

Within the sample, this clone is medium-sized. The chain joins TRBV6-1 to TRBJ2-7; D unclear. The CDR3 extends over 15 amino acids. V dropped 2 bases and J dropped 0 bases, with 11 bases sitting between them. Per germline, CDR1 MNHNS and CDR2 SASEGT. Here the CDR3 reads CASSEPQSLSYEQYF. The CDR3 DNA reads TGTGCCAGCAGTGAACCGCAGTCACTCTCCTACGAGCAGTACTTC.

The chain links TRBV20-1 to TRBJ2-7; TRBD2 is a possible D gene (6 bases). The CDR3 covers 19 residues. Germline CDR1 and CDR2: DFQATT and SNEGSKA (reference sequence). Trimming removed 3 bases at V and 1 base at J, with 28 bases between. The CDR3 coding sequence is TGCAGTGCTAGTCGTTTGGTAGATCAGTGCCCTAGCGTGTCCTACGAGCAGTACTTC. Protein product: CSASRLVDQCPSVSYEQYF.

This clone was picked up many times. The V gene is TRBV10-1, the J gene TRBJ1-5; TRBD1 matches 7 bases. V trimming: 2 bases; J trimming: 0 bases; junction bases outside the gene matches: 13. In germline, CDR1 is WNHNN, CDR2 SYGVQD (reference sequence). The CDR3 covers 19 residues. This chain's CDR3 is CASSEPLTGTAYSNQPQHF. The CDR3 bases are TGCGCCAGCAGTGAGCCACTAACCGGGACAGCGTATAGCAATCAGCCCCAGCATTTT.

This chain joins TRBV7-9 and TRBJ1-1; 8 positions match TRBD1. The junction had 7 bases not matched to a gene; V was cut back by 4 bases and J by 6 bases. Germline CDR1 reads SEHNR; CDR2 reads FQNEAQ (reference sequence). This CDR3 spans 14 amino acids. CDR3 in amino acids: CASSSIKTGAEAFF. The CDR3 DNA sequence: TGTGCCAGCAGCTCGATTAAGACAGGGGCTGAAGCTTTCTTT.

About this clone itself: Being one base from a much bigger clone, this may be a read error. The chain recombines TRBV7-2 with TRBJ2-4; D is undetermined. The V gene's germline CDR1 is SGHTA and CDR2 FQGNSA. The CDR3 loop spans 14 amino acids. Trimming took off 1 base at V and 10 bases at J, with 14 bases between the two ends. CDR3 sequence: CASSLGDPAKIQYF. In nucleotides, the CDR3 is TGTGCCAGCAGCTTAGGTGACCCAGCGAAAATTCAGTACTTC.

This clone occurred many times. V gene TRBV7-3 combines with J gene TRBJ1-1; 9 nucleotides match TRBD1. Germline V gene sequence: CDR1 SGHTA, CDR2 FQGTGA. The V gene end was trimmed by 4 bases and the J gene end by 5 bases; junction bases not matched to a gene: 5. The CDR3 is 14 amino acids. CDR3 coding DNA: TGTGCCAGCAGCTCCGGACAGGGGTGGACTGAAGCTTTCTTT. This encodes CASSSGQGWTEAFF.

The rearrangement links TRBV4-1 to TRBJ1-2, with 8 bases matching TRBD1. The CDR3 contains 14 residues. The germline V gene has CDR1 MGHRA and CDR2 YSYEKL. V lost 2 bases and J lost 2; bases outside the gene matches: 1. CDR3 in amino acids: CASSQRTGNYGYTF. The CDR3 region has the DNA TGCGCCAGCAGCCAAAGGACAGGGAACTATGGCTACACCTTC.

The table lists this clone with a count of one. The CDR3: CASSFFSATDTQYF. In nucleotides, the CDR3 is TGTGCCAGCAGCTTTTTCAGCGCAACAGATACGCAGTATTTT. The chain couples TRBV11-2 to TRBJ2-3, with D unresolved. V shed 3 bases and J shed 3 bases, with 10 bases lying between them. Germline V gives CDR1 SGHAT, CDR2 FQNNGV. The CDR3 runs to 14 residues.